This T cell receptor (beta chain) was sequenced for a study of OX40 agonist ivuxolimab in advanced cancers. Clones were read by immunoSEQ multiplex PCR, and TCRdb kept only the in-frame ones, dropping some. The data contain over 40,000 clones, approximately 86% of them singletons. The V segment lost 1 base and the J segment 8 bases; nucleotides outside the gene matches: 4. The CDR3 runs to 14 residues. From germline, CDR1 is SEHNR and CDR2 FQNEAQ (reference sequence). This clonotype originated in an adult with an advanced solid tumor such as melanoma, head and neck, liver or kidney cancer. Source: CD4+ or CD8+ T cells sorted from blood, taken in a trial of the OX40 agonist ivuxolimab. This rearrangement joins TRBV7-9 to TRBJ1-2, with 10 positions matching TRBD1. The CDR3 is CASSLGTGGYGYTF. For the CDR3, the DNA is TGTGCCAGCAGCTTAGGGACAGGGGGTTACGGCTACACCTTC.